The clone carrying this T cell receptor (beta chain) was counted ten times or more. The CDR3 loop spans 15 amino acids. Germline CDR1 GTSNPN, CDR2 SVGIG (reference sequence). The V gene lost 4 bases and the J gene lost 8 bases, with 23 bases spanning the gap. Regions amplified from RNA transcripts were the TCR beta CDR3 regions. An initial round of RT-PCR targeting the TCR CDR3 relied on the HTBI primer set. TCRdb used MiXCR to reprocess the multiplex PCR reads, holding one entry per CDR3 protein. The profile shows roughly 380,000 distinct CDR3 sequences, around 15% of them singletons. On the basis of clinical symptoms, serum thyroxine and TRAb, thyroid ultrasound and orbital computed tomography, diagnoses were made. The PBMCs were sourced from fresh peripheral blood (approximately 9 ml). The data belong to a study of T cells in Graves' hyperthyroidism and ophthalmopathy.

Sequences were obtained from blood. The clonotype originates from a woman aged 18-29 years with Graves' hyperthyroidism. The chain carries TRBV30 and TRBJ1-2; D perhaps matches TRBD1 (6 bases). The CDR3, as DNA: TGTGCCTGGACCGATATCGGGGCAGGGGCACAGGGCTACACCTTC. As protein: CAWTDIGAGAQGYTF.